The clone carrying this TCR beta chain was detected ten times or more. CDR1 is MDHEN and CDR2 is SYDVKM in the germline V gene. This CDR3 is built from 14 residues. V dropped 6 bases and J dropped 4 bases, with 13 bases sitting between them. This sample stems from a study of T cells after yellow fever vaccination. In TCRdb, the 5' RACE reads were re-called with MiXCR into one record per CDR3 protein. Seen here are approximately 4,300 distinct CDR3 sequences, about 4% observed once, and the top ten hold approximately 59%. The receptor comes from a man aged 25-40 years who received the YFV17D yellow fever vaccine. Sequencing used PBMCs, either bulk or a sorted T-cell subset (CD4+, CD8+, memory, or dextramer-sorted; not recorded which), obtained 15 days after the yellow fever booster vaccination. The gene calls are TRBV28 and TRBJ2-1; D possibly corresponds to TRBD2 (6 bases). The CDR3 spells CASRYTGTYNEQFF. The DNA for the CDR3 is TGTGCCAGCAGATATACCGGGACTTACAATGAGCAGTTCTTC.